Listed here is a single T cell receptor (beta chain). Its recognized antigen is unknown. Base-call qualities are not available, and no considerably larger clone is one nucleotide away. This sample is drawn from a study of blood T cell repertoires in COVID-19 (dated by TCRdb to 2020 to 2021). Some background on the complete study: Samples from collaborators originated in the United States, Italy and Spain and spanned both the acute and convalescent phases of COVID-19. The prospective study material was composed of cDNA or gDNA derived from T cells, B-cell-depleted T cells, or PBMCs. The sample metadata nearly always contained a de-identified subject ID, COVID-19 status, age in years and sex. The repertoires were made available in a free public database intended to serve as a resource for research on the immune response to SARS-CoV-2. Subjects who had been exposed to COVID-19, were actively infected with it, or had recovered from it provided the deeply sampled blood TCRbeta repertoires that made up the dataset. Where HLA class I and class II types were available, the types were taken from metadata supplied by the sample provider, not from assay-based typing. The samples were drawn from two sources: the first 160 participants of the ongoing ImmuneRACE study, and fewer than 1,500 subjects contributed by 6 global collaborators. Paper-wide results and their limitations: Clinical and demographic metadata were provided uncurated, with the amount varying by source and participant.

The collaborating institutions used their own protocols to collect whole blood in K2EDTA tubes. Collaborator samples were shipped for TCRbeta analysis as frozen whole blood, isolated PBMCs, or DNA extracted from either sample type. Relative to germline, V is 1 base shorter and J is 6 bases shorter, with 18 bases between their ends. The germline V gene specifies SGHTA as CDR1 and FQGTGA as CDR2. Measured from the cysteine to the phenylalanine, the CDR3 is 17 residues long. The retained sequence is limited to the CDR3, 51 bases, with the frame set at the first base. The immunoSEQ Assay, a bias-controlled multiplex PCR, was used to amplify TCRbeta CDR3 regions from genomic DNA. In the source study's methods: Within the assay, amplification of reference gene primers was used to estimate how many nucleated cells each sample contained. To quantify the absolute abundance of each unique TCRbeta CDR3 rearrangement, sequence reads were collapsed and filtered. Productive Simpson clonality was computed per sample as the square root of Simpson's diversity index over productive rearrangements. Not all clones reach the TCRdb copy of this immuneACCESS table, which keeps in-frame sequences only. Checked studies attribute under half of the gap to unresolved V genes and leave the rest unexplained. V, J and clone size reflect that table, while D and trimming were determined from the DNA. The sample table records 100,000 to 150,000 clones; over 80% of these occur just once. Jointly, the top ten make up about 11% of the sample.

The chain is assembled from TRBV7-3 and TRBJ1-4, and possibly TRBD1, on 5 matching bases. The receptor's source is a man in his sixties with acute or convalescent COVID-19. What was sequenced was peripheral blood. The base sequence is TGTGCCAGCAGCTTAAGACCTATCGGGGGATTGGATGAAAAACTGTTTTTT. Its translation reads: CASSLRPIGGLDEKLFF. Beyond the CDR3, the reference TRBV7-3 and TRBJ1-4 genes provide the residues; the full variable domain reads: GAGVSQTPSNKVTEKGKYVELRCDPISGHTALYWYRQSLGQGPEFLIYFQGTGAADDSGLPNDRFFAVRPEGSVSTLKIQRTERGDSAVYLCASSLRPIGGLDEKLFFGSGTQLSVL.